A selection of T cell receptor beta chains follows, all from one sample in a study of cytomegalovirus exposure and HLA in healthy donors. Clones were read by immunoSEQ multiplex PCR, and TCRdb kept only the in-frame ones, dropping some. Of approximately 210,000 clones in the sample, about 85% were seen once. Sequenced input: PBMCs. All receptors come from a woman aged 45-65 years in good health and CMV-seropositive. Each CDR3 is given with its conserved first and last residue. A D gene is named only where the DNA matches it firmly. Only some rows state a clone size, as once, few, many or a class for expanded clones.

abundance	d_gene	j_gene	v_gene	CDR3nt	CDR3aa
NA	NA	TRBJ1-4	TRBV7-2	TGTGCCAGCAGCTTAGTTGGGGGGGTTAATGAAAAACTGTTTTTT	CASSLVGGVNEKLFF
NA	NA	TRBJ2-3	TRBV15	TGTGCCACCAGCAGAGAAGGTAGCGGATACACAGATACGCAGTATTTT	CATSREGSGYTDTQYF
NA	NA	TRBJ1-2	TRBV10-3	TGTGCCATCAGGAGAGGGGGTAACTATGGCTACACCTTC	CAIRRGGNYGYTF
NA	NA	TRBJ1-1	TRBV4-1	TGCGCCAGCAACCGGGGGGGTCTCACTGAAGCTTTCTTT	CASNRGGLTEAFF
NA	NA	TRBJ2-5	TRBV6-5	TGTGCCAGCAGTTACTCAACCACCGGAGGTGGGACCCAGTACTTC	CASSYSTTGGGTQYF
NA	NA	TRBJ1-2	TRBV7-2	TGTGTTTCTTTTTCAGGTCCCGGCTACACCTTC	CVSFSGPGYTF
NA	NA	TRBJ2-5	TRBV18	TGTGCCAGCTCACCAATCCTTACGATCGGGAGCCAAGAGACCCAGTACTTC	CASSPILTIGSQETQYF
NA	NA	TRBJ1-1	TRBV10-3	TGTGCCATCAGTACCCATCAACGGAGATACACTGAAGCTTTCTTT	CAISTHQRRYTEAFF
NA	NA	TRBJ1-2	TRBV30	TGTGCCTGGAGTGTACTCTTGAATGGCTACACCTTC	CAWSVLLNGYTF
NA	NA	TRBJ1-5	TRBV19	TGTGCCAGTAGTCGAGGGGACTATAGCAATCAGCCCCAGCATTTT	CASSRGDYSNQPQHF
NA	TRBD1	TRBJ2-7	TRBV19	TGTGCCAGTACTACGGGACAGGGGCCCTCCTACGAGCAGTACTTC	CASTTGQGPSYEQYF
NA	NA	TRBJ2-1	TRBV7-3	TGTGCCAGCAGCTTAAGTAGGAGCTCCTACAATGAGCAGTTCTTC	CASSLSRSSYNEQFF
NA	TRBD1	TRBJ1-2	TRBV6-5	TGTGCCAGCAGTACTGACAGGGCCCAAGACTATGGCTACACCTTC	CASSTDRAQDYGYTF
NA	TRBD1	TRBJ1-5	TRBV9	TGTGCCAGCAGCACGGGACAGGGGGCCCAGCCCCAGCATTTT	CASSTGQGAQPQHF
NA	TRBD1	TRBJ1-4	TRBV5-1	TGCGCCAGCAGGGATACCGGGACAGGGGGAGAAAAACTGTTTTTT	CASRDTGTGGEKLFF
NA	NA	TRBJ2-7	TRBV5-1	TGCGCCAGCAGCTCGGTGTCCTCCTACGAGCAGTACTTC	CASSSVSSYEQYF
once	NA	TRBJ2-4	TRBV5-4	TGTGCCAGCAGCCCGGAGTGGTTATTAGCCAAAAACATTCAGTACTTC	CASSPEWLLAKNIQYF
NA	TRBD1	TRBJ1-1	TRBV30	TGTGCCTGGAGTCCCACAGAGCCCGGACAGGGCGAATTCAACACTGAAGCTTTCTTT	CAWSPTEPGQGEFNTEAFF
NA	NA	TRBJ1-1	TRBV5-1	TGCGCCAGCAGCGCCCCGGGGAGGGCGGAGGCCGCCCGACAAAACACTGAAGCTTTCTTT	CASSAPGRAEAARQNTEAFF
once	NA	TRBJ2-6	TRBV7-3	TGTGCCAGCGTCGGCTCTGGGGCCAACGTCCTGACTTTC	CASVGSGANVLTF
NA	NA	TRBJ2-7	TRBV6-1	TGTGCCACCCGGGACAATTGGGTTCACGAGCAGTACTTC	CATRDNWVHEQYF
once	TRBD1	TRBJ2-7	TRBV4-3	TGCGCCAGCAGCCATACGACAGGGGCCCCCTACGAGCAGTACTTC	CASSHTTGAPYEQYF
NA	TRBD2	TRBJ2-1	TRBV30	TGTGCCTGGGACTCTAGCGGGGGTGGGGATGAGCAGTTCTTC	CAWDSSGGGDEQFF
few	TRBD1	TRBJ1-6	TRBV9	TGTGCCAGCAGCGGAACAGGGGCATCACCCCTCCACTTT	CASSGTGASPLHF
NA	NA	TRBJ2-2	TRBV27	TGTGCCAGCAGCAGTTTAGAGGGCCCCTGGGGCACCGGGGAGCTGTTTTTT	CASSSLEGPWGTGELFF
few	NA	TRBJ1-4	TRBV5-1	TGCGCCAGCAGCCTACAGGGTTTCGGGACGACTAATGAAAAACTGTTTTTT	CASSLQGFGTTNEKLFF
once	NA	TRBJ1-1	TRBV19	TGTGCCAGTAGTTTCCGGGACATTTTTTCTGCGAACACTGAAGCTTTCTTT	CASSFRDIFSANTEAFF
NA	NA	TRBJ2-7	TRBV18	TGTGCCAGCTCAACTTCTAGGGACTCCACCTCCTACGAGCAGTACTTC	CASSTSRDSTSYEQYF
few	TRBD1	TRBJ1-5	TRBV4-1	TGCGCCAGCAGCCAGGGAGGGACAGGAATTGGAGAGCCCCAGCATTTT	CASSQGGTGIGEPQHF
few	NA	TRBJ1-4	TRBV9	TGTGCCAGCAGCGTCGACAGGAAATCTAATGAAAAACTGTTTTTT	CASSVDRKSNEKLFF
NA	NA	TRBJ1-5	TRBV28	TGTGCCAGCAGCCGCCGGGAGATATCTAATCAGCCCCAGCATTTT	CASSRREISNQPQHF
NA	TRBD1	TRBJ1-5	TRBV6-6	TGTGCCAGCAGTTGGGACAGGCCTAATCAGCCCCAGCATTTT	CASSWDRPNQPQHF
once	TRBD2	TRBJ2-5	TRBV7-2	TGTGCCAGCAGCTCCCAGAGCGGGGTTCAAGAGACCCAGTACTTC	CASSSQSGVQETQYF
NA	NA	TRBJ2-7	TRBV27	TGTGCCAGCAGTTCCCCGTTTAGCGAGCAGTACTTC	CASSSPFSEQYF
few	TRBD1	TRBJ2-2	TRBV4-2	TGTGCCAGCAGCCAAGATTGGACAGGGCTCACCGGGGAGCTGTTTTTT	CASSQDWTGLTGELFF
NA	NA	TRBJ1-6	TRBV11-2	TGTGCCAGCAGCTCGGACCCGATTCCCGGGACCTATAATTCACCCCTCCACTTT	CASSSDPIPGTYNSPLHF
NA	TRBD2	TRBJ2-5	TRBV27	TGTGCCAGCAGCAGGGCCCCACGAGGTAGCGGGGGCGCCCGGGAGACCCAGTACTTC	CASSRAPRGSGGARETQYF
NA	NA	TRBJ2-1	TRBV6-4	TGTGCCAGCAGTGACGAAGGGGGGGGTGAGCAGTTCTTC	CASSDEGGGEQFF
NA	TRBD1	TRBJ1-6	TRBV11-2	TGTGCCAGCAGTCCTAAGACAGGGAGAGGTTCACCCCTCCACTTT	CASSPKTGRGSPLHF
NA	NA	TRBJ1-2	TRBV11-2	TGTGCCAGCAGCCCCTCAACAGGCGCGGTATATGGCTACACCTTC	CASSPSTGAVYGYTF
NA	TRBD1	TRBJ1-4	TRBV5-1	TGCGCCAGCAGCTTGGGTGCGGGACAGGGAGATGAAAAACTGTTTTTT	CASSLGAGQGDEKLFF
NA	TRBD2	TRBJ2-1	TRBV4-3	TGCGCCAGCAGCCAAGATAAGGCTAGCGGGGGGAATGAGCAGTTCTTC	CASSQDKASGGNEQFF